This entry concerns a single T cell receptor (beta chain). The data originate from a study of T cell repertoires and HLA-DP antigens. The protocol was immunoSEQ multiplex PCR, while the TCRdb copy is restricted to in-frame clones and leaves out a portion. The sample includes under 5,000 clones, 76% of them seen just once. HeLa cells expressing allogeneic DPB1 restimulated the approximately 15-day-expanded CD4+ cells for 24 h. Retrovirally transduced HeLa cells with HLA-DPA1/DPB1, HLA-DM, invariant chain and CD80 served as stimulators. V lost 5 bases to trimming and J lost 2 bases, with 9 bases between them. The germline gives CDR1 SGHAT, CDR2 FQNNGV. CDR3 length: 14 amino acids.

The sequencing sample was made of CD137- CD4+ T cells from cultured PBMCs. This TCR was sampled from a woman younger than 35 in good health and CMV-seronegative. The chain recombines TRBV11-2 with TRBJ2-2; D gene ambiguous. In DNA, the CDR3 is TGTGCCAGCAGCAAGGGCCTTAACACCGGGGAGCTGTTTTTT. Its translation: CASSKGLNTGELFF.